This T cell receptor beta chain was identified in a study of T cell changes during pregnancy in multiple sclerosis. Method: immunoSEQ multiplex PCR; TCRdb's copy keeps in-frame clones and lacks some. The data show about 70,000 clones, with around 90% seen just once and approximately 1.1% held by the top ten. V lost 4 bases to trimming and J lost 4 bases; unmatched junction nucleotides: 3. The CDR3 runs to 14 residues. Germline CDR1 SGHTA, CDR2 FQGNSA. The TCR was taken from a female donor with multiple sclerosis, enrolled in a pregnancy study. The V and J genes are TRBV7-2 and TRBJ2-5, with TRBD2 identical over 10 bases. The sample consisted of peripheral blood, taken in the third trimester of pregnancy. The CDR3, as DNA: TGTGCCAGCAGCTCAGCGGGAGGGGGAGAGACCCAGTACTTC. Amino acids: CASSSAGGGETQYF.